This T cell receptor (beta chain) was sequenced during a study of T cells after yellow fever vaccination. Study observations and caveats: Although the secondary response was weaker, it peaked faster, at day 5 versus 15.

This clonotype was observed at least ten times. Antigen unknown. One entry per CDR3 protein, called by TCRdb with MiXCR from the 5' RACE reads. Of about 63,000 distinct CDR3 sequences listed, 6.5% to 9% are singletons. CDR3 length equals 13 residues. Trimming pared 4 bases from V and 3 bases from J, leaving 7 bases between. Looked up from germline, CDR1 is MNHEY and CDR2 is SVGEGT. This chain connects TRBV6-2 or TRBV6-3 to TRBJ2-1; D unresolved. The TCR sequence derives from a man younger than 40 who received the YFV17D yellow fever vaccine. The sample consisted of CD8+ T cells sorted from PBMCs, taken 15 days after the yellow fever booster vaccination. In DNA form, the CDR3 reads TGTGCCAGCAGTTCGGCCCTCTACAATGAGCAGTTCTTC. It codes for CASSSALYNEQFF.